The rows below give T cell receptor beta chains drawn from one sample of a study of blood T cell repertoires in COVID-19. Sequenced by immunoSEQ multiplex PCR; TCRdb stores in-frame clones only, minus some. In the table there are around 300,000 clones, roughly 89% of which are singletons. The sequenced material came from PBMCs or T cells enriched from blood (not recorded which). The source of these receptors is a woman between 18 and 30 years old with acute COVID-19. Both conserved end residues are part of each CDR3. D genes are given only for firm matches. Clone size, where shown, is once, few, many, or a class for clones that have expanded.

d_call j_call v_call clone_size cdr3_nt cdr3_aa
NA TRBJ1-3 TRBV18 NA TGTGCCAGCTCACCGTTCGGAGCTGGAAACACCATATATTTT CASSPFGAGNTIYF
TRBD1 TRBJ1-3 TRBV30 once TGTGCCTGGAGTATTTCCCCCGGAGCAGGGGGCTCTGGAAACACCATATATTTT CAWSISPGAGGSGNTIYF
TRBD1 TRBJ1-3 TRBV14 NA TGTGCCAGCAGCCACTCGCTAGGACAGGGCGCCTCTGGAAACACCATATATTTT CASSHSLGQGASGNTIYF
NA TRBJ2-7 TRBV6-2/TRBV6-3 NA TGTGCCAGCAGTTACCCTAGCGCGACTAGGTACGAGCAGTACTTC CASSYPSATRYEQYF
NA TRBJ2-7 TRBV7-9 few TGTGCCAGCAGCTCGGGGACTCTGGCCTACGAGCAGTACTTC CASSSGTLAYEQYF
TRBD2 TRBJ2-5 TRBV18 NA TGTGCCAGCTCACCACCGGGAGGGCTCCAAGAGACCCAGTACTTC CASSPPGGLQETQYF
TRBD2 TRBJ2-5 TRBV29-1 once TGCAGCGTTGTGCTAGCGGGAGGATGGGAGACCCAGTACTTC CSVVLAGGWETQYF
NA TRBJ2-2 TRBV9 NA TGTGCCAGCAGCGTAAGACACAAGACCGGGGAGCTGTTTTTT CASSVRHKTGELFF
TRBD1 TRBJ2-2 TRBV19 NA TGTGCCAGTAGTGCCCTCGACAGGGCCGGGGAGCTGTTTTTT CASSALDRAGELFF
NA TRBJ1-5 TRBV12-3/TRBV12-4 NA TGTGCCAGCACCCTGGACAGCAGAAGGGCCCAGCATTTT CASTLDSRRAQHF
TRBD2 TRBJ2-7 TRBV4-3 NA TGCGCCAGCAGCCAAGGGGCGGGACTAGTGAACGAGCAGTACTTC CASSQGAGLVNEQYF
TRBD1 TRBJ2-7 TRBV28 NA TGTGCCAGCAGTCCACCGGGACAGGAATACGAGCAGTACTTC CASSPPGQEYEQYF
TRBD1 TRBJ2-7 TRBV27 NA TGTGCCAGCAGTTTATCGGGACAGGGGGCCGGAAAGGTCCCCTACGAGCAGTACTTC CASSLSGQGAGKVPYEQYF
NA TRBJ1-2 TRBV18 NA TGTGCCAGCTCTTTCGACAGGCTCCGGGGCTACACCTTC CASSFDRLRGYTF
NA TRBJ1-1 TRBV30 NA TGTGCCTGGAAACGAACAGGGTTGAACACTGAAGCTTTCTTT CAWKRTGLNTEAFF
NA TRBJ1-5 TRBV6-5 NA TGTGCCAGCTCCCCGAAGGAGGCAGGGGCTGAGCCCCAGCATTTT CASSPKEAGAEPQHF
TRBD1 TRBJ1-2 TRBV2 NA TGTGCCAGCAACCTCCTCGGACAGGGGGCGCGTGGCTACACCTTC CASNLLGQGARGYTF
TRBD1 TRBJ1-5 TRBV5-4 NA TGTGCCAGCAGCCGACAGGGCGACAATCAGCCCCAGCATTTT CASSRQGDNQPQHF
NA TRBJ1-2 TRBV4-1 NA TGCGCCAGCAGCCAATTCGGGGGAAAGAGGGTTGGCTACACCTTC CASSQFGGKRVGYTF
NA TRBJ1-5 TRBV30 NA TGTGCCTGGGGCCCTCAACTATTCGGGCCCCAGCATTTT CAWGPQLFGPQHF
TRBD2 TRBJ2-1 TRBV10-3 NA TGTGCCATCAGTGGTAGAGCGGGAGGGTACAATGAGCAGTTCTTC CAISGRAGGYNEQFF
TRBD2 TRBJ2-1 TRBV6-6 once TGTGCCAGCACGAGGGGACTAGCGGGGTACAATGAGCAGTTCTTC CASTRGLAGYNEQFF
NA TRBJ2-1 TRBV24-1 NA TGTGCCACCAGTGATTCGCGGGACAATGAGCAGTTCTTC CATSDSRDNEQFF
TRBD1 TRBJ2-6 TRBV6-4 few TGTGCCAGCAGTGAACAGGGGGCGCGAGGGGCCAACGTCCTGACTTTC CASSEQGARGANVLTF
NA TRBJ1-2 TRBV7-8 NA TGTGCCAGCAGCCCGGGGGGGCATGGCTACACCTTC CASSPGGHGYTF
TRBD2 TRBJ2-7 TRBV4-1 few TGCGCCAGCAGCAACGGACTAGCGGGACGGGTCGAGCAGTACTTC CASSNGLAGRVEQYF
NA TRBJ1-1 TRBV4-3 NA TGCGCCAGCAGCCATGCCAGGACAGCAAGGGATACTGAAGCTTTCTTT CASSHARTARDTEAFF
NA TRBJ1-6 TRBV5-6 NA TGTGCCAGCAGCGTCACAGATTACTATAATTCACCCCTCCACTTT CASSVTDYYNSPLHF
NA TRBJ2-5 TRBV14 NA TGTGCCAGCAGCCCAACAGGCGGGGGCGGGCAAGAGACCCAGTACTTC CASSPTGGGGQETQYF
TRBD1 TRBJ1-2 TRBV5-1 NA TGCGCCAGCAGCTTGGGGACAGGGGTTTCCTATGGCTACACCTTC CASSLGTGVSYGYTF
NA TRBJ2-2 TRBV19 once TGTGCCAGTAGTATAATCGACTTTCCGAACACCGGGGAGCTGTTTTTT CASSIIDFPNTGELFF
TRBD2 TRBJ2-7 TRBV7-6 NA TGTGCCAGCAGCCAAGGGAGGGCCGGATCCTACGAGCAGTACTTC CASSQGRAGSYEQYF
TRBD1 TRBJ2-5 TRBV6-1 NA TGTGCCAGCAGTGAAGTGACAGGGGGCTTAGAGACCCAGTACTTC CASSEVTGGLETQYF
NA TRBJ1-2 TRBV10-3 NA TGTGCCATCAGTGAGGGGCAGACTAACTATGGCTACACCTTC CAISEGQTNYGYTF
NA TRBJ2-3 TRBV7-9 once TGTGCCAGCAGCTCTAGCGCCCACCGAGGCACAGATACGCAGTATTTT CASSSSAHRGTDTQYF
NA TRBJ2-7 TRBV13 NA TGTGCCAGCAGCTCTTCGCCTAACCGGGACAACTCCTACGAGCAGTACTTC CASSSSPNRDNSYEQYF
NA TRBJ2-7 TRBV7-9 NA TGTGCCAGCAGCTTAGGCAGTACCTACGAGCAGTACTTC CASSLGSTYEQYF
NA TRBJ2-7 TRBV6-6 NA TGTGCCAGCAGTTACTCCCTTACGGCAGGGCCTAGGGAGCAGTACTTC CASSYSLTAGPREQYF
NA TRBJ2-3 TRBV5-1 NA TGCGCCAGCAGCTTGGTTGGCCGGGACACAGATACGCAGTATTTT CASSLVGRDTDTQYF
NA TRBJ2-5 TRBV7-2 NA TGTGCCAGCAGCCCCTGGGCAGTATACCAAGAGACCCAGTACTTC CASSPWAVYQETQYF
TRBD1 TRBJ2-1 TRBV5-5 once TGTGCCAGCAGCTTGGAGGGACAGCCGAGCTCCTACAATGAGCAGTTCTTC CASSLEGQPSSYNEQFF
NA TRBJ1-1 TRBV25-1 NA TGTGCCAGCAGCCCGTGGGGCAGAGGCATGAACACTGAAGCTTTCTTT CASSPWGRGMNTEAFF
NA TRBJ2-3 TRBV5-1 NA TGCGCCAGCAGCCTTCAACTTCCTAGCACAGATACGCAGTATTTT CASSLQLPSTDTQYF
TRBD1 TRBJ2-1 TRBV19 NA TGTGCCACTCGGGACAGGGGTATCAATGAGCAGTTCTTC CATRDRGINEQFF
NA TRBJ1-5 TRBV7-2 NA TGTGCCAGCAGCTCCGGGGGGAATCAGCCCCAGCATTTT CASSSGGNQPQHF
NA TRBJ2-1 TRBV7-2 NA TGTGCCAGCAGCCTTGCCGTTGGGGGCTATGAGCAGTTCTTC CASSLAVGGYEQFF
TRBD1 TRBJ2-4 TRBV11-1 NA TGTGCCAGCAGCCCTCGGGACAGTCCGGCAAACATTCAGTACTTC CASSPRDSPANIQYF
TRBD1 TRBJ2-5 TRBV24-1 NA TGTGCCACCAGTGACCCGAACAGGGGGGAGACCCAGTACTTC CATSDPNRGETQYF
NA TRBJ2-1 TRBV23-1 NA TGCGCCAGCAGTCAATCGGTTTCGGGGAATGAGCAGTTCTTC CASSQSVSGNEQFF
NA TRBJ2-7 TRBV10-2 NA TGCGCCAGCGCCAGAACCCAATTTGAGAGGAACGAGCAGTACTTC CASARTQFERNEQYF
NA TRBJ1-4 TRBV6-5 NA TGTGCCAGCAGTCCCAGTCACAGGGCCCGGGAAAAACTGTTTTTT CASSPSHRAREKLFF